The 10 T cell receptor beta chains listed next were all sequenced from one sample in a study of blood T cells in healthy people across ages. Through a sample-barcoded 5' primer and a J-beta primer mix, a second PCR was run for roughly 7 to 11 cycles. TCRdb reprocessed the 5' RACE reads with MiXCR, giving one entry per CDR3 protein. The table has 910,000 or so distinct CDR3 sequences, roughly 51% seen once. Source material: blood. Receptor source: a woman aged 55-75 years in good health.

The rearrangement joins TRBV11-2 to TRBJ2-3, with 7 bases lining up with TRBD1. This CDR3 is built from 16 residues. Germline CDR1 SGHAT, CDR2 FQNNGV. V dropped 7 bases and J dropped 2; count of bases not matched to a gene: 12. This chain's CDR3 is CASKIDRVDYTDTQYF. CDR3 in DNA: TGTGCCAGCAAAATAGACAGGGTTGATTACACAGATACGCAGTATTTT.

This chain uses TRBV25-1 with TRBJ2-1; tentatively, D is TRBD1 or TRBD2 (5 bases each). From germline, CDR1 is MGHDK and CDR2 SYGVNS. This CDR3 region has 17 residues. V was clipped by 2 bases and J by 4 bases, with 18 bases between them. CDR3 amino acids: CASSEPRGVEWYNEQFF. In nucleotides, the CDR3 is TGTGCCAGCAGTGAACCGAGGGGTGTCGAGTGGTACAATGAGCAGTTCTTC. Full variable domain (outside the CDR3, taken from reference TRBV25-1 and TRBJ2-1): EADIYQTPRYLVIGTGKKITLECSQTMGHDKMYWYQQDPGMELHLIHYSYGVNSTEKGDLSSESTVSRIRTEHFPLTLESARPSHTSQYLCASSEPRGVEWYNEQFFGPGTRLTVL.

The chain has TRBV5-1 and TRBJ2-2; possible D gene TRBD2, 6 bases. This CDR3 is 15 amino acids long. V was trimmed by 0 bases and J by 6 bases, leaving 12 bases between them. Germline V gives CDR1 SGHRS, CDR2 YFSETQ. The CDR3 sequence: CASSLEVAGSGELFF. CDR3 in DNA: TGCGCCAGCAGCTTGGAGGTGGCGGGGTCCGGGGAGCTGTTTTTT. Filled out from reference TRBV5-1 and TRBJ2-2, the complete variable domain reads KAGVTQTPRYLIKTRGQQVTLSCSPISGHRSVSWYQQTPGQGLQFLFEYFSETQRNKGNFPGRFSGRQFSNSRSEMNVSTLELGDSALYLCASSLEVAGSGELFFGEGSRLTVL.

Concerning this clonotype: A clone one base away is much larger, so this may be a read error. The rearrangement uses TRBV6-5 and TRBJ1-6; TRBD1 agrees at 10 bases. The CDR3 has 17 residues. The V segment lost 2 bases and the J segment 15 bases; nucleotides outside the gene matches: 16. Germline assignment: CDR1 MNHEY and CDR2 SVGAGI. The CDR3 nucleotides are TGTGCCAGCAGTTACCGGCCTCGGGACAGGGGCTTGTCGGGCCTCCACTTT. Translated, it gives CASSYRPRDRGLSGLHF.

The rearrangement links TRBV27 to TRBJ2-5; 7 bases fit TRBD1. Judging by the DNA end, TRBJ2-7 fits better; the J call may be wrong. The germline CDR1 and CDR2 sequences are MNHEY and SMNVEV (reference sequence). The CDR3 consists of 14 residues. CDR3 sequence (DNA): TGTGCCAGCGGATACGCCAGGGGGTCGGGCGAGCAGTACTTC. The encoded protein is CASGYARGSGEQYF.

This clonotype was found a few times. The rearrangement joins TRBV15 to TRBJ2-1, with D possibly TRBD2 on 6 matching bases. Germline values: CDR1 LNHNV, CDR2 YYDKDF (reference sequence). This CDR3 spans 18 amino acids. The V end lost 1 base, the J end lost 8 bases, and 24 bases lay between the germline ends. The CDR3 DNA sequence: TGTGCCACCAGCAGAGTTGGATCGGGAGACGAACCCTCGGATGAGCAGTTCTTC. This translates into CATSRVGSGDEPSDEQFF.

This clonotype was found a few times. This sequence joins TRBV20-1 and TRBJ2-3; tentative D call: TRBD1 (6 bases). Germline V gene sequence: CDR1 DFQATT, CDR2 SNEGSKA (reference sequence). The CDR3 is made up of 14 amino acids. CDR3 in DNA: TGCACAGGGGCAGGAGCGGTGAGCACAGATACGCAGTATTTT. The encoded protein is CTGAGAVSTDTQYF.

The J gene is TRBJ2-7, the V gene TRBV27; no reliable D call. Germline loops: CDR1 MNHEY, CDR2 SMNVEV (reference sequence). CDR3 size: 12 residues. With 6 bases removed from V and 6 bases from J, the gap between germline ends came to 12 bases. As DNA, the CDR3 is TGTGCCAGCAGCCGACTCCGAGGCGAGCAGTACTTC. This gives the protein CASSRLRGEQYF.

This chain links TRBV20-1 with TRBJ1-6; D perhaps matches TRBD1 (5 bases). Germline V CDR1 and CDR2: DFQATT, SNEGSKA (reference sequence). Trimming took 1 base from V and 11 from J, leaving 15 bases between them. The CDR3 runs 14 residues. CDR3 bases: TGCAGTGCTAGAGGGGGCGGGTCCGGGGCACCCCTCCACTTT. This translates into CSARGGGSGAPLHF.

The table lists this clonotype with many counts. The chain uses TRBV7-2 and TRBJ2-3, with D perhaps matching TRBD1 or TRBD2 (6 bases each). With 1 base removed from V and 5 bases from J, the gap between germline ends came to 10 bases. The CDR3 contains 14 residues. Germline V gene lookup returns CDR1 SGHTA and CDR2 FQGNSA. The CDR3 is CASSLGGAIDTQYF. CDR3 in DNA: TGTGCCAGCAGCTTAGGGGGGGCAATAGATACGCAGTATTTT.